The entry that follows covers one T cell receptor beta chain sequence. These data come from a study of blood T cell repertoires in COVID-19. Study-level background: The United States, Italy and Spain provided the acute and convalescent COVID-19 samples. Sources were T cells, B-cell-depleted T cells, or PBMCs; the material itself was cDNA or gDNA.

Original handling: Amplification of reference gene primers provided the estimated nucleated cell counts. Sequenced by immunoSEQ multiplex PCR; TCRdb stores in-frame clones only, minus some. V, J and clone size derive from that table, while D and trimming were established from the DNA sequence. The sample contains some 140,000 clones, 79% of which appear only once. V gave up 5 bases and J gave up 9 bases, with 11 bases separating them. The CDR3 sequence is 12 residues long. The germline V gene has CDR1 MNHEY and CDR2 SVGEGT. The TCR originated in a man in his sixties with acute or convalescent COVID-19. Sequencing was performed on peripheral blood. The J gene is TRBJ1-5, the V gene TRBV6-2 or TRBV6-3; the D is unclear. For the CDR3, the DNA is TGTGCCAGCAGTGATGGCCTCAGGCCCCAGCATTTT. Translated: CASSDGLRPQHF.